Following are 13 T cell receptor beta chains from one sample sequenced in a study of T-cell reconstitution after alpha-beta-depleted transplantation in children. Unique molecular identifiers tagged the TCRbeta library. Via MiXCR, TCRdb re-called the PCR reads, giving one row per CDR3 protein. The repertoire has approximately 520,000 distinct CDR3 sequences, 32% of them found once; the top ten carry 2.4%. The sequencing here drew on PBMCs from the stem cell graft donor, taken from the stem cell graft. The source of these receptors is a human donor who donated a stem cell graft to a child with aplastic anemia.

This rearrangement joins TRBV5-5 to TRBJ2-7, with no clear D. With 0 bases removed from V and 7 bases from J, the gap between germline ends came to 14 bases. Germline values: CDR1 SGHKS, CDR2 YYEKEE (reference sequence). CDR3 size: 14 residues. CDR3 DNA: TGTGCCAGCAGCTTGGGACATAGTACTTGGGAGCAGTACGTC. This gives the protein CASSLGHSTWEQYV.

This clonotype showed up just a few times. The rearrangement joins TRBV7-9 to TRBJ2-7; no definite D call. The V gene's germline CDR1 is SEHNR and CDR2 FQNEAQ (reference sequence). The CDR3 contains 14 residues. Trimming took off 5 bases at V and 0 bases at J, with 11 bases between the two ends. In DNA form, the CDR3 reads TGTGCCAGCAGCCAACACGATAGCTCCTACGAGCAGTACGTC. It codes for CASSQHDSSYEQYV.

The chain employs TRBV7-9 and TRBJ1-5; 8 positions match TRBD1. The V gene's germline CDR1 is SEHNR and CDR2 FQNEAQ (reference sequence). The CDR3 length is 12 residues. After removal of 6 bases from V and 11 bases from J, the junction contained 6 bases not matched to a gene. The CDR3 DNA reads as TGTGCCAGCAGTGCGGACAGGGTAGCCCAGCATTTT. Translating it yields CASSADRVAQHF.

The chain recombines TRBV12-3 or TRBV12-4 with TRBJ1-5; no clear D. Trimming stripped 7 bases from V and 3 bases from J, with 10 bases between. This CDR3 spans 13 amino acids. The CDR3 DNA sequence: TGTGCCAGCAACAGACTCCCCAATCAGCCCCAGCATTTT. Protein sequence: CASNRLPNQPQHF.

This clonotype has a handful of counts. The chain links TRBV7-3 to TRBJ1-5; TRBD1 is a possible D gene (5 bases). Germline CDR1 is SGHTA and CDR2 is FQGTGA. V was shortened by 3 bases and J by 3 bases, with 6 bases between the two germline ends. This CDR3 contains 13 residues. Here the CDR3 reads CASSLDNNQPQHF. Written as DNA, the CDR3 is TGTGCCAGCAGCTTGGACAACAATCAGCCCCAGCATTTT.

The V call is TRBV13, the J call TRBJ2-5; 7 nucleotides line up with TRBD2. Germline trimming cut 4 bases from V and 2 bases from J; bases unmatched to any gene: 7. The CDR3 length is 15 residues. The V gene's germline CDR1 is PRHDT and CDR2 FYEKMQ (reference sequence). CDR3: CASSSLGGSQETQYF. CDR3 in DNA: TGTGCCAGCAGCTCTCTCGGGGGGAGTCAAGAGACCCAGTACTTC.

This chain links TRBV20-1 with TRBJ2-2, with 8 bases lining up with TRBD1. Per germline, CDR1 DFQATT and CDR2 SNEGSKA (reference sequence). The length of the CDR3 is 14 residues. The trim removed 5 bases at V and 4 bases at J, leaving 6 bases unmatched. This CDR3 reads CSAAQGAGTGELFF. The CDR3 DNA follows: TGCAGTGCTGCCCAGGGGGCGGGCACCGGGGAGCTGTTTTTT.

This clonotype came up a few times. The chain combines TRBV7-2 with TRBJ2-7; D unclear. The CDR3 has 12 residues. CDR1 is SGHTA, CDR2 FQGNSA, per germline. The V end was cut by 5 bases, the J end by 3 bases, with 8 bases between. CDR3 sequence: CASSTLSYEQYV. In DNA, the CDR3 is TGTGCCAGCAGCACACTGAGCTACGAGCAGTACGTC.

This chain links TRBV7-2 with TRBJ2-1; TRBD2 is a possible D gene (5 bases). The V gene lost 7 bases and the J gene lost 6 bases, with 16 bases spanning the gap. The CDR3 is 14 residues long. Looked up from germline, CDR1 is SGHTA and CDR2 is FQGNSA. CDR3 nucleotides: TGTGCCAGCACCGGGGAGCAAGGTTTCAATGAGCAGTTCTTC. Translation gives CASTGEQGFNEQFF. The full variable domain, with the rest looked up from reference TRBV7-2 and TRBJ2-1, is GAGVSQSPSNKVTEKGKDVELRCDPISGHTALYWYRQSLGQGLEFLIYFQGNSAPDKSGLPSDRFSAERTGGSVSTLTIQRTQQEDSAVYLCASTGEQGFNEQFFGPGTRLTVL.

In DNA, the CDR3 is TGTGCCAGCAGTCTCCCCGGAAATGAGTACCAAGAGACCCAGTACTTC. Its translation is CASSLPGNEYQETQYF. This chain uses TRBV28 with TRBJ2-5; D gene uncertain. V lost 5 bases and J 0 bases, leaving 16 bases between the germline ends. This CDR3 region has 16 residues. The germline V gene has CDR1 MDHEN and CDR2 SYDVKM.

This clonotype was counted between two and nine times. The chain has TRBV7-3 and TRBJ2-7; 10 bases map to TRBD2. This CDR3 contains 15 residues. The germline V gene encodes CDR1 SGHTA and CDR2 FQGTGA. The ends lost 5 bases at V and 6 bases at J; junction bases unmatched: 10. The CDR3 DNA is TGTGCCAGCAGCGCCTCCCTAGCGGGAGCTGGCGAGCAGTACTTC. Its translation: CASSASLAGAGEQYF.

The V gene is TRBV30, the J gene TRBJ2-5; D gene unclear. CDR3 length: 11 amino acids. Between the trimmed V and J ends, which lost 0 bases and 6 bases, there was a span of 5 bases. Germline V gene sequence: CDR1 GTSNPN, CDR2 SVGIG (reference sequence). The CDR3, as DNA: TGTGCCTGGAGTGTAACGAAGACCCAGTACTTC. Its protein is CAWSVTKTQYF.

Ten or more counts support this clonotype. The CDR3 region is CASSLGTPLEQYF. In DNA, the CDR3 is TGTGCCAGCAGCTTAGGTACTCCTCTCGAGCAGTACTTC. This chain links TRBV7-2 with TRBJ2-7, with no clear D. The germline V gene encodes CDR1 SGHTA and CDR2 FQGNSA. The CDR3 sequence is 13 residues long. The V and J ends lost 1 base and 6 bases respectively, with 10 bases between them.